What follows are 4 T cell receptor beta chains derived from one specimen sequenced in a study of T cells in Graves' hyperthyroidism and ophthalmopathy. Amplification of TCR beta CDR3 regions used RNA as the template. When the TCR CDR3 underwent first-round RT-PCR, the HTBI primer set was used. TCRdb reprocessed the multiplex PCR reads via MiXCR and lists one record per CDR3 protein. There are 250,000 to 400,000 distinct CDR3 sequences in the sample; roughly 13% occur only once, and 30% to 40% lies in the top ten. The sequenced sample consisted of blood. All receptors come from a woman in her forties with Graves' ophthalmopathy.

This clonotype was detected a few times. The rearrangement uses TRBV20-1 and TRBJ1-1; 7 nucleotides align to TRBD1. The V segment lost 6 bases and the J segment 6 bases; nucleotides outside the gene matches: 16. This CDR3 is built from 15 residues. Germline V gene lookup returns CDR1 DFQATT and CDR2 SNEGSKA (reference sequence). The CDR3 bases are TGCAGTGCGAGGTCCGGGACAGCAGCTAAGGCTGAAGCTTTCTTT. Its protein is CSARSGTAAKAEAFF.

V and J are TRBV6-1 and TRBJ2-5; 9 bases line up with TRBD2. With V trimmed by 4 bases and J by 1 base, 7 bases remained unmatched. Germline V gene lookup returns CDR1 MNHNS and CDR2 SASEGT. The CDR3 loop spans 16 amino acids. This CDR3 is CASSVLGGGAQETQYF. DNA for the CDR3: TGTGCCAGCAGTGTTCTCGGCGGGGGGGCCCAAGAGACCCAGTACTTC.

This clonotype was counted ten times or more. V is TRBV12-3 or TRBV12-4 and J is TRBJ2-2, with D perhaps TRBD1 (6 bases). There are 16 residues in the CDR3. V was clipped by 6 bases and J by 5 bases, with 19 bases between them. The CDR3 here is CASSSTGTRATGELFF. CDR3 nucleotides: TGTGCCAGCAGCTCCACCGGGACAAGGGCGACCGGGGAGCTGTTTTTT.

This clonotype occurred many times. The J gene is TRBJ2-5, the V gene TRBV2, with D perhaps matching TRBD1 or TRBD2 (5 bases each). Germline assignment: CDR1 SNHLY and CDR2 FYNNEI. V shed 7 bases and J shed 4 bases, with 10 bases lying between them. The CDR3 is 12 amino acids. CDR3 protein: CASKGTSETQYF. In nucleotides, the CDR3 is TGTGCCAGCAAAGGGACCTCAGAGACCCAGTACTTC.